This T cell receptor (beta chain) was obtained from a study of OX40 agonist ivuxolimab in advanced cancers. Study information: Patients were 65% to 85% male with ages roughly 20 to 80, mean approximately 58.

Study results and caveats: In CD8+ T cells, expanded clones were on average more numerous than in CD4+.

Per the germline V gene, CDR1 is SGHRS and CDR2 is YFSETQ. The CDR3 covers 14 residues. Germline trimming cut 4 bases from V and 2 bases from J; bases unmatched to any gene: 4. Remarks on this clone: Its antigen is not known.

Using immunoSEQ multiplex PCR, the repertoire was profiled, and TCRdb retains in-frame clones only, with some absent. This sample has about 40,000 clones; about 89% occur once, and the top ten carry roughly an eighth. V is TRBV5-1 and J is TRBJ2-7, with TRBD1 identical over 9 bases. This receptor was taken from an adult with an advanced solid tumor such as melanoma, head and neck, liver or kidney cancer. Sequenced material: CD4+ or CD8+ T cells sorted from blood, taken in a trial of the OX40 agonist ivuxolimab. CDR3 residues: CASSSRTGAYEQYF. CDR3 nucleotides: TGCGCCAGCAGCAGCAGGACAGGGGCCTACGAGCAGTACTTC.